These 28 T cell receptor beta chains were sequenced from one sample in a study of naive and memory T cell subsets. Noted treatment: skin biopsy from PPD injection site in Mantoux-positive individual. Unsorted total RNA, roughly 1 to 1,100 ng, was DNase treated before reverse transcription. Blood and skin TCR RNA was reverse transcribed with alpha and beta constant primers. TCRdb processed the UMI-ligation and nested PCR reads anew with MiXCR; each CDR3 protein has one entry. The repertoire has under 20,000 distinct CDR3 sequences, about a tenth of them found once; the top ten carry 6.5% to 7%. The sequenced sample was skin, obtained from a tuberculin skin test site. These receptors all come from an adult in good health.

The rearrangement joins TRBV28 to TRBJ2-1, with unresolved D. CDR1 and CDR2 from the germline V gene are MDHEN and SYDVKM. Trimming removed 3 bases from V and 13 bases from J, with 7 bases in between. The CDR3 spans 10 residues. The DNA of the CDR3 is TGTGCCAGCAGTTTGGGGATTCAGTTCTTC. Translation gives CASSLGIQFF.

The chain couples TRBV6-6 to TRBJ2-1, with D possibly TRBD2 on 5 matching bases. V was pared by 5 bases and J by 10 bases, with 18 bases between. Germline loops: CDR1 MNHNY, CDR2 SVGAGI (reference sequence). This CDR3 spans 14 amino acids. The CDR3 loop is CASSREWSEHEQFF. CDR3 sequence (DNA): TGTGCCAGCAGTAGGGAGTGGAGTGAACACGAGCAGTTCTTC.

This clonotype was observed many times. This sequence joins TRBV29-1 and TRBJ2-7, with 9 bases aligning to TRBD1. Germline values: CDR1 SQVTM, CDR2 ANQGSEA. This CDR3 is 12 amino acids long. Losses at the gene ends were 6 bases for V and 3 bases for J; bases not matched to a gene: 3. CDR3 in DNA: TGCAGCGTGGGGGGACAGGGCTACGAGCAGTACTTC. This sequence encodes CSVGGQGYEQYF.

This clonotype was detected ten times or more. The chain has TRBV2 and TRBJ2-2; 7 nucleotides align to TRBD1. The junction had 6 bases not matched to a gene; V was cut back by 9 bases and J by 2 bases. CDR1 is SNHLY and CDR2 is FYNNEI in the germline V gene. CDR3 length: 14 amino acids. CDR3 protein: CASGQALNTGELFF. Here the CDR3 DNA reads TGTGCCAGTGGACAGGCCCTCAACACCGGGGAGCTGTTTTTT.

In its sample, this clonotype was seen many times. This chain uses TRBV7-8 with TRBJ2-1; 7 nucleotides line up with TRBD2. The CDR3 spans 17 residues. CDR1 and CDR2 (germline): SGHVS, FQNEAQ. Trimming cost V 1 base and J 4 bases; bases outside gene matches: 10. This chain's CDR3 is CASSLGGFGREYNEQFF. The CDR3 coding sequence is TGTGCCAGCAGCTTAGGGGGTTTCGGGCGGGAGTACAATGAGCAGTTCTTC.

This clonotype is medium-sized by share. This sequence joins TRBV28 and TRBJ2-7; 11 bases are a match to TRBD2. This CDR3 contains 15 residues. CDR1 and CDR2 (germline): MDHEN, SYDVKM. J lost 1 base, V lost 6 bases, and 5 bases had no gene match. The CDR3 here is CASSSGTSGSYEQYF. CDR3 bases: TGTGCCAGCAGCTCTGGGACTAGCGGTTCCTACGAGCAGTACTTC.

This clonotype was counted many times. V gene TRBV20-1 combines with J gene TRBJ2-7, with D uncertain. The ends were cut back, 4 bases at V and 2 bases at J, with 15 bases in the middle. Germline V gene data show CDR1 as DFQATT and CDR2 as SNEGSKA (reference sequence). This CDR3 comprises 14 residues. The CDR3: CSATEDVQPYEQYF. The CDR3 nucleotides read TGCAGTGCTACCGAGGACGTACAACCCTACGAGCAGTACTTC.

This clonotype came up a few times. The V call is TRBV2, the J call TRBJ2-2, with D uncertain. The CDR3 has 11 amino acids. Germline V lookup: CDR1 SNHLY, CDR2 FYNNEI. V lost 8 bases to trimming and J lost 6 bases, with 7 bases between them. The CDR3 region has the DNA TGTGCCAGCTCCCGAGCCGGGGAGCTGTTTTTT. As protein: CASSRAGELFF.

A few counts support this clonotype. This CDR3 is CASSLRLPRDRGLAVDTEAFF. The CDR3 region has the DNA TGTGCCAGCAGCTTAAGGCTACCCCGGGACAGGGGGCTTGCCGTGGACACTGAAGCTTTCTTT. The chain is built from TRBV7-9 and TRBJ1-1; TRBD1 matches at 12 bases. Germline V gene lookup returns CDR1 SEHNR and CDR2 FQNEAQ (reference sequence). CDR3 length equals 21 residues. V trimming: 2 bases; J trimming: 3 bases; junction bases outside the gene matches: 19.

This clonotype came up a few times. The V gene is TRBV7-2, the J gene TRBJ2-4; 8 bases are shared with TRBD1. The germline CDR1 and CDR2 sequences are SGHTA and FQGNSA. V shed 1 base, J shed 0 bases, and the junction held 5 bases outside the gene matches. The CDR3 has 17 residues. CDR3 coding DNA: TGTGCCAGCAGCTTAGTCGGGACAGGTGGAGCCAAAAACATTCAGTACTTC. Translated: CASSLVGTGGAKNIQYF. Full variable domain (outside the CDR3, taken from reference TRBV7-2 and TRBJ2-4): GAGVSQSPSNKVTEKGKDVELRCDPISGHTALYWYRQSLGQGLEFLIYFQGNSAPDKSGLPSDRFSAERTGGSVSTLTIQRTQQEDSAVYLCASSLVGTGGAKNIQYFGAGTRLSVL.

In this sample, this clonotype turned up many times. This chain connects TRBV11-3 to TRBJ2-5; TRBD1 matches 7 bases. With 3 bases clipped from V and 1 base from J, the junction kept 5 bases outside the gene matches. Per the germline V gene, CDR1 is SGHNT and CDR2 is YENEEA. This CDR3 has 15 residues. The CDR3 loop is CASSLGRDSQETQYF. For the CDR3, the DNA is TGTGCCAGCAGCTTGGGACGGGACAGCCAAGAGACCCAGTACTTC.

This clonotype was counted ten times or more. The chain combines TRBV12-3 or TRBV12-4 with TRBJ2-3; TRBD2 agrees at 7 bases. The length of the CDR3 is 15 residues. V dropped 5 bases and J dropped 4; count of bases not matched to a gene: 9. Here the CDR3 reads CASSASGRGSDTQYF. For the CDR3, the DNA is TGTGCCAGCAGTGCTTCAGGGAGGGGCTCAGATACGCAGTATTTT.

Judged by abundance, this clonotype is medium-sized (0.01 to 0.1%). The V call is TRBV20-1, the J call TRBJ2-7, with D possibly being TRBD2 (5 bases). Trimming stripped 4 bases from V and 2 bases from J, with 15 bases between. The CDR3 length is 14 residues. Germline CDR1 and CDR2: DFQATT and SNEGSKA (reference sequence). In nucleotides, the CDR3 is TGCAGTGCTATACCCGCGACTACACCCTACGAGCAGTACTTC. It encodes CSAIPATTPYEQYF.

J is TRBJ2-5 and V is TRBV28, with 12 bases identical to TRBD1. Germline V gene sequence: CDR1 MDHEN, CDR2 SYDVKM. CDR3 length: 15 amino acids. After removal of 5 bases from V and 5 bases from J, the junction contained 6 bases not matched to a gene. CDR3 DNA sequence: TGTGCCAGCAGTCAGCCGGGACAGGGGGCCGAGACCCAGTACTTC. Its translation is CASSQPGQGAETQYF.

This clonotype was counted only a few times. The chain employs TRBV6-5 and TRBJ1-1; D is uncertain. In germline, CDR1 is MNHEY, CDR2 SVGAGI. V was clipped by 4 bases and J by 4 bases, with 13 bases between them. The CDR3 length is 14 residues. The CDR3 loop is CASSSNHEGTEAFF. The CDR3 bases are TGTGCCAGCAGTTCTAACCATGAGGGCACTGAAGCTTTCTTT.

This clonotype came up a few times. The rearrangement joins TRBV4-3 to TRBJ2-5, with 7 bases matching TRBD1. The ends lost 3 bases at V and 6 bases at J; junction bases unmatched: 7. This CDR3 is built from 14 residues. CDR1 and CDR2 from the germline V gene are LGHNA and YSLEER. CDR3 sequence: CASSHTQGKKTQYF. The CDR3 DNA sequence: TGCGCCAGCAGCCATACACAGGGGAAAAAGACCCAGTACTTC.

This clonotype occurred a few times. This rearrangement joins TRBV5-1 to TRBJ2-2, with a tentative D call TRBD2 (6 bases). CDR3 length: 16 residues. Trimming left V 0 bases short and J 3 bases short, with 12 bases between. Per the germline V gene, CDR1 is SGHRS and CDR2 is YFSETQ. CDR3 bases: TGCGCCAGCAGCTTGGCCGTCAGCGGGTACACCGGGGAGCTGTTTTTT. It is translated as CASSLAVSGYTGELFF.

The chain is built from TRBV2 and TRBJ2-4, with D tentatively TRBD1 (5 bases). CDR3 size: 15 residues. CDR1 and CDR2 from the germline V gene are SNHLY and FYNNEI. V shed 4 bases and J shed 0 bases, with 10 bases lying between them. Here the CDR3 DNA reads TGTGCCAGCAGTGTGCAGGGTCAAGCCAAAAACATTCAGTACTTC. Encoded protein: CASSVQGQAKNIQYF.

The chain has TRBV4-1 and TRBJ2-1, with TRBD2 matching 10 bases. The J segment lost 6 bases and the V segment lost 3 bases, leaving 14 bases of the junction unmatched. The CDR3 runs to 18 residues. Germline V gene data show CDR1 as MGHRA and CDR2 as YSYEKL. CDR3 loop: CASSHSPGTSVLGNEQFF. CDR3 nucleotides: TGCGCCAGCAGCCATAGTCCCGGGACTAGCGTTCTGGGCAATGAGCAGTTCTTC.

This clonotype has only one observation. The genes are TRBV7-2 and TRBJ2-2; 8 bases agree with TRBD2. Germline V gene data show CDR1 as SGHTA and CDR2 as FQGNSA. There are 16 residues in the CDR3. V gave up 1 base and J gave up 0 bases; unmatched junction bases: 1. DNA for the CDR3: TGTGCCAGCAGCTTAGGCGGGGGGTCGAACACCGGGGAGCTGTTTTTT. Translating it yields CASSLGGGSNTGELFF.

This chain uses TRBV6-4 with TRBJ2-1; D not certain. V lost 3 bases, J lost 9 bases, and 18 bases lay in between. The CDR3 length is 15 residues. Per germline, CDR1 MRHNA and CDR2 SNTAGT. The CDR3 protein is CASSENRRPSSEQFF. The CDR3, as DNA: TGTGCCAGCAGTGAAAACCGCCGGCCCTCAAGTGAGCAGTTCTTC.

This clonotype was seen ten or more times. The rearrangement links TRBV27 to TRBJ2-2; TRBD1 matches 10 bases. This CDR3 is 17 amino acids long. V trimming: 6 bases; J trimming: 5 bases; junction bases outside the gene matches: 12. The germline V gene encodes CDR1 MNHEY and CDR2 SMNVEV (reference sequence). The CDR3 spells CASRPRTGGFQTGELFF. The CDR3 coding sequence is TGTGCCAGCAGACCGCGGACAGGGGGATTTCAGACCGGGGAGCTGTTTTTT.

V usage is TRBV15 and J usage is TRBJ2-7; D tentatively fits TRBD1 or TRBD2 (5 bases each). Germline lookup yields CDR1 LNHNV and CDR2 YYDKDF (reference sequence). The CDR3 is 19 residues long. V shed 0 bases and J shed 3 bases, with 24 bases lying between them. The CDR3 DNA reads TGTGCCACCAGCAGAGATCACCCTTCCGTCTGGGGACCCAACTACGAGCAGTACTTC. Translated: CATSRDHPSVWGPNYEQYF.

This clonotype was found a few times. The chain has TRBV9 and TRBJ2-3, with D possibly TRBD1 on 6 matching bases. V was shortened by 0 bases and J by 4 bases, with 15 bases between the two germline ends. CDR1 and CDR2 (germline): SGDLS, YYNGEE. The CDR3 sequence is 16 residues long. This CDR3 is CASSVAWQGHADTQYF. The CDR3 nucleotides read TGTGCCAGCAGCGTAGCATGGCAGGGGCATGCAGATACGCAGTATTTT.

The chain employs TRBV6-1 and TRBJ2-3, with 15 bases fitting TRBD2. J lost 4 bases, V lost 6 bases, and 5 bases had no gene match. The CDR3 length is 16 residues. The V gene's germline CDR1 is MNHNS and CDR2 SASEGT. The CDR3 DNA sequence: TGTGCCAGCAGACGCGGACTAGCGGGAGGGCCAGATACGCAGTATTTT. Translated, it gives CASRRGLAGGPDTQYF.

This clonotype ranks as medium-sized (0.01 to 0.1%). CDR3 sequence: CSVTQGGSLNTEAFF. In DNA, the CDR3 is TGCAGCGTGACCCAGGGGGGCAGTCTGAACACTGAAGCTTTCTTT. The V gene is TRBV29-1, the J gene TRBJ1-1; 7 bases agree with TRBD1. Trimming cost V 6 bases and J 0 bases; bases outside gene matches: 10. Germline assignment: CDR1 SQVTM and CDR2 ANQGSEA. The CDR3 is made up of 15 amino acids.

Comments on this clonotype: Just one base apart from a much larger clone, this may be a read error. The V and J genes are TRBV6-5 and TRBJ2-7, with a weak D call TRBD1 (5 bases). The CDR3 is made up of 13 amino acids. Germline V gene data show CDR1 as MNHEY and CDR2 as SVGAGI. The V end was cut by 6 bases, the J end by 3 bases, with 12 bases between. The CDR3 coding sequence is TGTGCCAGCAGCCCAGGGTTGGGCTACGAGCAGTACTTC. Amino acids: CASSPGLGYEQYF.

This clonotype was counted ten times or more. This CDR3 reads CASRGGLAGAYEQYF. CDR3 DNA: TGTGCCAGCAGGGGGGGTCTAGCGGGAGCCTACGAGCAGTACTTC. The J gene is TRBJ2-7, the V gene TRBV11-2; TRBD2 matches at 10 bases. The V gene end was trimmed by 6 bases and the J gene end by 2 bases; junction bases not matched to a gene: 7. CDR3 length equals 15 residues. CDR1 and CDR2 (germline): SGHAT, FQNNGV.